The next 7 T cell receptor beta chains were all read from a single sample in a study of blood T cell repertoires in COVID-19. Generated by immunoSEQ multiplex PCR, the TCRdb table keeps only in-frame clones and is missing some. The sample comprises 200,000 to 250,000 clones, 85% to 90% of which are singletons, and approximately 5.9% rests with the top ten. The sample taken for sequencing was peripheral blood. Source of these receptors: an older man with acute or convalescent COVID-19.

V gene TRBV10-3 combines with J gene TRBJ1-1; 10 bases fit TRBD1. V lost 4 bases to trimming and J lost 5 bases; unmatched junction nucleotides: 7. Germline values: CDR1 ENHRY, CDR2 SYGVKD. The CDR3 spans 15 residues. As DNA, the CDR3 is TGTGCCATCAGTGGTTTGGGACAGGGGTGGACTGAAGCTTTCTTT. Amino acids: CAISGLGQGWTEAFF.

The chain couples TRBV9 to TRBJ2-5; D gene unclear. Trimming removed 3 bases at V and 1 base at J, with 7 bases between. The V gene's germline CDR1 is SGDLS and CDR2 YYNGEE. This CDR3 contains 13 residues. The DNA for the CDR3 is TGTGCCAGCAGCGAGAGATTCCAAGAGACCCAGTACTTC. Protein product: CASSERFQETQYF.

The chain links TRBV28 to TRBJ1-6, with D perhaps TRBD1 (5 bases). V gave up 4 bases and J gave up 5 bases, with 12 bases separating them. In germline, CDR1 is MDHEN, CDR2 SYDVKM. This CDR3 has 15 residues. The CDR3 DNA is TGTGCCAGCAGTTCCGGGGGGAGAGATAATTCACCCCTCCACTTT. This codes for CASSSGGRDNSPLHF.

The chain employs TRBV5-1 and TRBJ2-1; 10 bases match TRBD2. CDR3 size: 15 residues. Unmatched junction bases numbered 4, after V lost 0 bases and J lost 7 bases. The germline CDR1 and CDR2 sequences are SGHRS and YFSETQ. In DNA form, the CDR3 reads TGCGCCAGCAGCTTGGCTAGCGGGAGTATGAATGAGCAGTTCTTC. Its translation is CASSLASGSMNEQFF.

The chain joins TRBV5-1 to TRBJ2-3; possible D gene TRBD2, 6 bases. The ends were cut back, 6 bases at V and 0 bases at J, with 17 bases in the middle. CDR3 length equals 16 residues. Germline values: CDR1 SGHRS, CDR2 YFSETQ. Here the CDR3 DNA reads TGCGCCAGCAACCTACTAGCTACACTTAGCACAGATACGCAGTATTTT. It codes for CASNLLATLSTDTQYF.

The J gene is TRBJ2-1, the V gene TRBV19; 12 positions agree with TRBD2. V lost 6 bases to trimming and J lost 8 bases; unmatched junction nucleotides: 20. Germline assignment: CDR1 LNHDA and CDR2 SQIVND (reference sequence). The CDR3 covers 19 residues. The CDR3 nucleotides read TGTGCCAGTAGCCCCGGCGCGGCTAGCGGGAGGGCCGGAAAGGATGAGCAGTTCTTC. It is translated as CASSPGAASGRAGKDEQFF.

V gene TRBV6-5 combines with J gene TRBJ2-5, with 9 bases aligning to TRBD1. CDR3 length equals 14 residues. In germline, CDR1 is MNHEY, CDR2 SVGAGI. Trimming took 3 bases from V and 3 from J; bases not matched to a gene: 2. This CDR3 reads CASSYWTGEETQYF. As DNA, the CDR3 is TGTGCCAGCAGTTATTGGACAGGGGAAGAGACCCAGTACTTC.